This is a list of T cell receptor beta chains from one sample in a study of siplizumab effects on memory and regulatory T cells. TCRdb's table, derived via immunoSEQ multiplex PCR, lists solely in-frame clones and lacks some. The sample lists 110,000 or so clones, approximately 92% occurring once. Material: non-Treg CD4+ T cells sorted from blood. Receptors were obtained from a human donor in good health. Both conserved end residues are part of each CDR3. The order of the fields is J gene, D gene, clone size, V gene, CDR3 protein, CDR3 DNA. The D gene is left open where the match is weak. The size entry is marked missing in some rows and otherwise reads once, few, many or a size class.

TRBJ1-5,-,once,TRBV6-1,CASSGPSQHF,TGTGCCAGCAGTGGGCCGTCACAGCATTTT
TRBJ1-1,-,-,TRBV4-2,CASSQSTDGNRRAFF,TGTGCCAGCAGCCAATCAACCGACGGGAATCGGCGAGCTTTCTTT
TRBJ2-5,TRBD2,few,TRBV4-3,CASSQDYRGGRETQYF,TGCGCCAGCAGCCAAGACTACCGGGGGGGCCGTGAGACCCAGTACTTC
TRBJ2-7,-,-,TRBV4-1,CASSQTWTSSYEQYF,TGCGCCAGCAGCCAAACCTGGACTTCCTCCTACGAGCAGTACTTC
TRBJ2-5,TRBD2,-,TRBV19,CASSAFGLAGGQTQYF,TGTGCCAGTAGTGCCTTCGGACTAGCGGGGGGACAGACCCAGTACTTC
TRBJ1-2,-,-,TRBV4-1,CASSQDRWALSNYGYTF,TGCGCCAGCAGCCAAGATCGATGGGCTTTATCTAACTATGGCTACACCTTC
TRBJ2-5,-,-,TRBV18,CASSGGAQETQYF,TGTGCCAGCTCCGGTGGCGCCCAAGAGACCCAGTACTTC
TRBJ2-7,TRBD1,-,TRBV7-2,CASSPGTEHYEQYF,TGTGCCAGCAGCCCTGGGACAGAACACTACGAGCAGTACTTC
TRBJ2-3,-,-,TRBV7-9,CASSPGTSTDTQYF,TGTGCCAGCAGTCCCGGGACCTCCACAGATACGCAGTATTTT
TRBJ2-5,-,-,TRBV2,CAFPGTAKETQYF,TGTGCCTTCCCCGGGACGGCAAAAGAGACCCAGTACTTC
TRBJ2-5,-,-,TRBV11-2,CASSLSGETQYF,TGTGCCAGCAGCTTATCAGGGGAGACCCAGTACTTC
TRBJ2-1,TRBD1,-,TRBV5-1,CASSSGRGTLNNEQFF,TGCGCCAGCAGCTCGGGCAGGGGGACATTGAACAATGAGCAGTTCTTC
TRBJ2-7,-,-,TRBV23-1,CASSRQAKVQYF,TGCGCCAGCAGTCGGCAGGCAAAAGTACAGTACTTC
TRBJ2-3,-,-,TRBV29-1,CSVWGATDTQYF,TGCAGCGTTTGGGGAGCGACAGATACGCAGTATTTT
TRBJ2-1,TRBD2,-,TRBV11-3,CASSPGGGQNYNEQFF,TGTGCCAGCAGCCCCGGGGGGGGGCAGAACTACAATGAGCAGTTCTTC
TRBJ1-2,TRBD1,-,TRBV5-1,CASGEPGTGSRNGYTF,TGCGCCAGCGGCGAGCCCGGGACAGGGTCAAGGAATGGCTACACCTTC
TRBJ2-1,TRBD2,-,TRBV9,CASSPLAGISYNEQFF,TGTGCCAGCAGCCCTCTAGCGGGGATCTCCTACAATGAGCAGTTCTTC
TRBJ2-1,TRBD1,-,TRBV6-5,CASSYKGTGGNNEQFF,TGTGCCAGCAGTTATAAGGGGACAGGGGGTAACAATGAGCAGTTCTTC
TRBJ1-1,TRBD1,-,TRBV6-6,CASGSNRDRGSEAFF,TGTGCCAGCGGAAGTAACCGGGACAGGGGCTCCGAAGCTTTCTTT
TRBJ2-3,TRBD2,-,TRBV6-5,CASSFTSGGARDTQYF,TGTGCCAGCAGTTTCACTAGCGGGGGGGCCCGGGATACGCAGTATTTT
TRBJ1-1,TRBD1,-,TRBV7-2,CASSSGGWYTEAFF,TGTGCCAGCAGCTCAGGGGGTTGGTACACTGAAGCTTTCTTT
TRBJ2-2,TRBD1,-,TRBV11-3,CASSFRDSRTGELFF,TGTGCCAGCAGCTTCAGGGACAGTCGAACCGGGGAGCTGTTTTTT
TRBJ1-1,-,-,TRBV7-3,CASSAGTAFF,TGTGCCAGCAGCGCAGGGACGGCTTTCTTT
TRBJ1-5,TRBD1,-,TRBV30,CAWSVGTALQPQHF,TGTGCCTGGAGTGTAGGGACAGCACTACAGCCCCAGCATTTT
TRBJ2-7,-,-,TRBV5-1,CASSFGDVGPYEQYF,TGCGCCAGCAGCTTTGGGGACGTAGGACCCTACGAGCAGTACTTC
TRBJ2-5,TRBD2,-,TRBV7-2,CASSTRLAGVQETQYF,TGTGCCAGCAGCACCCGACTAGCGGGGGTTCAAGAGACCCAGTACTTC
TRBJ2-3,-,-,TRBV6-1,CASSEATPPRVRSDTQYF,TGTGCCAGCAGTGAAGCAACGCCTCCTCGGGTTCGCTCAGATACGCAGTATTTT
TRBJ2-5,-,-,TRBV2,CASSPRETQYF,TGTGCCAGCAGCCCCAGGGAGACCCAGTACTTC
TRBJ2-5,-,-,TRBV10-3,CAHGRGQETQYF,TGTGCCCACGGCAGGGGCCAAGAGACCCAGTACTTC